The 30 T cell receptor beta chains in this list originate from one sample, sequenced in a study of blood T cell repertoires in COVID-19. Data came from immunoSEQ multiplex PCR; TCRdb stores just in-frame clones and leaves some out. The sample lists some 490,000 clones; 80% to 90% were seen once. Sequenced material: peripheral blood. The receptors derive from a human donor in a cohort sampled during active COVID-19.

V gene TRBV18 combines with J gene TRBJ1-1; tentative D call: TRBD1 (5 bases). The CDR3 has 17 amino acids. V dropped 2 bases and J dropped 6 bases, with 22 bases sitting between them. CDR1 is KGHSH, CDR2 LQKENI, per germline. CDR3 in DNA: TGTGCCAGCTCACCAACAATCATAGGGGCGAAAAGCCCTGAAGCTTTCTTT. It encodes CASSPTIIGAKSPEAFF.

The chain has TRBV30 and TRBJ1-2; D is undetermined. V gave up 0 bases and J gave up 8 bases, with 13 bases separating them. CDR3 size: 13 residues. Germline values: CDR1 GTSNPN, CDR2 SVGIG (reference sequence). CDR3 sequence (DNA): TGTGCCTGGAGTGTGTTTGAGGGCCGCGGCTACACCTTC. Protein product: CAWSVFEGRGYTF.

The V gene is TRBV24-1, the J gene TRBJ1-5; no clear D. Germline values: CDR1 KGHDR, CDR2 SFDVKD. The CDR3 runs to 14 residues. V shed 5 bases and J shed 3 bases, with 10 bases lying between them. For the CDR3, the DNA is TGTGCCACCAGTGGGGGAGGAGTCAATCAGCCCCAGCATTTT. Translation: CATSGGGVNQPQHF.

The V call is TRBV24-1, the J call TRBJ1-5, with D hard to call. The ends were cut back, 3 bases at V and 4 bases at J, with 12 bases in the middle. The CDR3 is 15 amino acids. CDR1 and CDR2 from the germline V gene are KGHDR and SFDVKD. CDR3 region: CATSDPAAGNQPQHF. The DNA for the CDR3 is TGTGCCACCAGTGATCCCGCGGCGGGTAATCAGCCCCAGCATTTT.

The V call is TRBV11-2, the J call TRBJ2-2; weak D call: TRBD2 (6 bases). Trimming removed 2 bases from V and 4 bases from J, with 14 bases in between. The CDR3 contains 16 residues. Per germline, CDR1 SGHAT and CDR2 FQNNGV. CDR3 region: CASSLNPGDGTGELFF. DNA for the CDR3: TGTGCCAGCAGCTTAAACCCGGGAGACGGCACCGGGGAGCTGTTTTTT.

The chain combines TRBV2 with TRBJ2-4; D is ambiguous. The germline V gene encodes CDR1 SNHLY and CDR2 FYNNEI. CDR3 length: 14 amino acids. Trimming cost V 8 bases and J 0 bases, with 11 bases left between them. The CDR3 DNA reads TGTGCCAGCTTGAACTCTCGAGCCAAAAACATTCAGTACTTC. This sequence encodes CASLNSRAKNIQYF.

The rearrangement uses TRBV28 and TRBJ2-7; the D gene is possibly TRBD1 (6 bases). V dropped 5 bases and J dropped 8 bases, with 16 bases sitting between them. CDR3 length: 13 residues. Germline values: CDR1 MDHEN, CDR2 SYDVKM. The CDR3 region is CASSHEDSRKQYF. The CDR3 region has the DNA TGTGCCAGCAGTCACGAGGACAGTCGAAAGCAGTACTTC.

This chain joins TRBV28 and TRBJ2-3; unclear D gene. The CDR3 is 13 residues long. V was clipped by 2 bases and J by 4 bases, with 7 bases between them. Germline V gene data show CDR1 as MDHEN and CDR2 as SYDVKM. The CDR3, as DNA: TGTGCCAGCAGTTTACAGAACCCAGATACGCAGTATTTT. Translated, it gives CASSLQNPDTQYF.

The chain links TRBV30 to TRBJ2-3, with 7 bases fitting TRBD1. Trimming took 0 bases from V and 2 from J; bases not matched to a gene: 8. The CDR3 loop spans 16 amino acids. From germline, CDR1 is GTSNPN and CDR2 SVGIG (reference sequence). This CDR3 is CAWSVGGQDLTDTQYF. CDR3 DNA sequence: TGTGCCTGGAGTGTAGGAGGACAGGATCTCACAGATACGCAGTATTTT.

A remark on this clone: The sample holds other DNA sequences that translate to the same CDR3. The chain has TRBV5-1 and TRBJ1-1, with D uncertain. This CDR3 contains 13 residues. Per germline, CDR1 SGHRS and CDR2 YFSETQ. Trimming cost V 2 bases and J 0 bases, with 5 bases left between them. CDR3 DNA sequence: TGCGCCAGCAGCTTAACAGTGAACACTGAAGCTTTCTTT. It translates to CASSLTVNTEAFF. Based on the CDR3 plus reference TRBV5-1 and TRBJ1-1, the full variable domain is KAGVTQTPRYLIKTRGQQVTLSCSPISGHRSVSWYQQTPGQGLQFLFEYFSETQRNKGNFPGRFSGRQFSNSRSEMNVSTLELGDSALYLCASSLTVNTEAFFGQGTRLTVV.

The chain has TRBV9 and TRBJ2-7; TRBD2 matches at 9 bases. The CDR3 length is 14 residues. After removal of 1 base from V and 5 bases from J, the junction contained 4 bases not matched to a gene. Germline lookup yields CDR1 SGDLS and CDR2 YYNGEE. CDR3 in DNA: TGTGCCAGCAGCGTAAGGTTAGCGGGGGACGAGCAGTACTTC. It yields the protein CASSVRLAGDEQYF.

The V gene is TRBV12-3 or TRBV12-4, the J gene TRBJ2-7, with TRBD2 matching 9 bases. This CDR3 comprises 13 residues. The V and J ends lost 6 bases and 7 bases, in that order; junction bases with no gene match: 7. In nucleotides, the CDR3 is TGTGCCAGCAGCCTTAGCGGGAGCGGTGAGCAGTACTTC. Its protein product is CASSLSGSGEQYF.

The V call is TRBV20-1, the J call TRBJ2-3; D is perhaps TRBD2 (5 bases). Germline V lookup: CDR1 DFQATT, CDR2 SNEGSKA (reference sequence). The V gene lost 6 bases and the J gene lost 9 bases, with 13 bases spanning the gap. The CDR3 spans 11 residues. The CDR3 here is CSAPDWATQYF. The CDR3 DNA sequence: TGCAGTGCCCCGGACTGGGCAACGCAGTATTTT.

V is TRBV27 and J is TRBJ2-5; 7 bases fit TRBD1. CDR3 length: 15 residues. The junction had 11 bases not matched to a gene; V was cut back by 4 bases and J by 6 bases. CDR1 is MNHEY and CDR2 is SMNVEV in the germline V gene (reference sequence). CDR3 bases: TGTGCCAGCAGTTCCCTTGACAGGGCTGGGAAGACCCAGTACTTC. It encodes CASSSLDRAGKTQYF.

Written as DNA, the CDR3 is TGTGCCAGCAGCTTAGTGGCGGGAGCACGCACAGATACGCAGTATTTT. Translated: CASSLVAGARTDTQYF. The gene calls are TRBV11-1 and TRBJ2-3, with 7 bases fitting TRBD2. The trim removed 1 base at V and 1 base at J, leaving 5 bases unmatched. This CDR3 contains 16 residues. CDR1 and CDR2 from the germline V gene are SGHAT and FQDESV (reference sequence).

CDR3 amino acids: CASSLSSPNRAHQPQHF. CDR3 nucleotides: TGTGCCAGCAGTTTATCTTCTCCAAACAGGGCCCACCAGCCCCAGCATTTT. The gene calls are TRBV28 and TRBJ1-5; D might be TRBD1 (6 bases). V gave up 1 base and J gave up 7 bases, with 20 bases separating them. The V gene's germline CDR1 is MDHEN and CDR2 SYDVKM. The CDR3 sequence is 17 residues long. The full variable domain, with the rest looked up from reference TRBV28 and TRBJ1-5, is DVKVTQSSRYLVKRTGEKVFLECVQDMDHENMFWYRQDPGLGLRLIYFSYDVKMKEKGDIPEGYSVSREKKERFSLILESASTNQTSMYLCASSLSSPNRAHQPQHFGDGTRLSIL.

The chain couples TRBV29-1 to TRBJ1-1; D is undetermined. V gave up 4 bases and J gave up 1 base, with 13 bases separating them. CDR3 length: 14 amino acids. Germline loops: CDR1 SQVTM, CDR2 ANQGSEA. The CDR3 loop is CSVGSVGGNTEAFF. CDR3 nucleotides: TGCAGCGTTGGGTCGGTAGGAGGGAACACTGAAGCTTTCTTT.

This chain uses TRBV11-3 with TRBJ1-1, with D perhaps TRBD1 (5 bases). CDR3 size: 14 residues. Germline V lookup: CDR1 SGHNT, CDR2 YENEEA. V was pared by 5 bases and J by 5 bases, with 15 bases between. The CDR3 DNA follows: TGTGCCAGCAGCCCTGGGGGGGGTGATACTGAAGCTTTCTTT. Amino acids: CASSPGGGDTEAFF.

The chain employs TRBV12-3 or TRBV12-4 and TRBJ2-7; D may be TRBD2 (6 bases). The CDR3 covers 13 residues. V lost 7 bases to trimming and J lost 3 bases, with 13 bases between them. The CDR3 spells CASTLSGGYEQYF. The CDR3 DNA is TGTGCCAGCACCCTTTCCGGGGGCTACGAGCAGTACTTC.

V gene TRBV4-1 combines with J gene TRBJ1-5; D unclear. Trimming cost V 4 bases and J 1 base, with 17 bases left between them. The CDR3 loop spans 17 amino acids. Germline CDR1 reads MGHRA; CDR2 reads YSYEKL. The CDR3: CASSRIPQGGSNQPQHF. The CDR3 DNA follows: TGCGCCAGCAGCCGAATCCCTCAAGGCGGCAGCAATCAGCCCCAGCATTTT.

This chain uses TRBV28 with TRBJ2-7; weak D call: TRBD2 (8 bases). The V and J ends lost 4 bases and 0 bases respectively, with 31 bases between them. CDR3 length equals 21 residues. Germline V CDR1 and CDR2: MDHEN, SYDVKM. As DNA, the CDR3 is TGTGCCAGCAGTTACCATCTTCTTGCAGGGGGTTTAGCGGGGTCCTCCTACGAGCAGTACTTC. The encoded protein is CASSYHLLAGGLAGSSYEQYF.

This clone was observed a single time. The CDR3 reads CSVEGGTGATDTQYF. The CDR3 DNA sequence: TGCAGCGTTGAAGGAGGGACAGGGGCCACAGATACGCAGTATTTT. The chain links TRBV29-1 to TRBJ2-3, with 10 positions matching TRBD1. The CDR3 runs to 15 residues. CDR1 SQVTM and CDR2 ANQGSEA come from the germline V gene. The trim removed 1 base at V and 2 bases at J, leaving 3 bases unmatched.

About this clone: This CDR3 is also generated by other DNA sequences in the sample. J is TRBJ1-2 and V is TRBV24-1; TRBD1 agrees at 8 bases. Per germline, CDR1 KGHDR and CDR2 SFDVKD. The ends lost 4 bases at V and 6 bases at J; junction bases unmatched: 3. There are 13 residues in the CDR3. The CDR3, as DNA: TGTGCCACCAGTGACTTGACAGGGGATGGCTACACCTTC. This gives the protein CATSDLTGDGYTF.

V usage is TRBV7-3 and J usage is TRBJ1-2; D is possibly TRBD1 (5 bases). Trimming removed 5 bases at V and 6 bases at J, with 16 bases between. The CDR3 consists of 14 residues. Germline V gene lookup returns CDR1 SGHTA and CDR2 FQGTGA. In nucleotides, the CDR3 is TGTGCCAGCAGCCCCCGGGGAGGGACCGATGGCTACACCTTC. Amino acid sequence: CASSPRGGTDGYTF.

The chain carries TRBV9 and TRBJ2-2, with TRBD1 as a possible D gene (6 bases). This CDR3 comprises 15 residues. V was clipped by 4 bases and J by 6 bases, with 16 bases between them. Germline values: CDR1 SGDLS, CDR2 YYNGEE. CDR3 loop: CASSLDTGFPGELFF. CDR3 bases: TGTGCCAGCAGCCTAGATACAGGGTTTCCCGGGGAGCTGTTTTTT.

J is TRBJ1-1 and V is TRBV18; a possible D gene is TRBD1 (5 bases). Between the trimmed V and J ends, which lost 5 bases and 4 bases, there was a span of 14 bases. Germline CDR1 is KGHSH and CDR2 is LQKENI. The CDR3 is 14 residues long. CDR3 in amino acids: CASSSGPGGTEAFF. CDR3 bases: TGTGCCAGCTCATCAGGGCCGGGGGGCACTGAAGCTTTCTTT.

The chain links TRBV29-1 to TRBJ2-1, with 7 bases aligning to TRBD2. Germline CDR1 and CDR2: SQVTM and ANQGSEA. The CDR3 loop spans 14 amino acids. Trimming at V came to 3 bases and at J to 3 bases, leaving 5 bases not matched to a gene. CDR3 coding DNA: TGCAGCGTTGATGGTCTAGCGGTCTACAATGAGCAGTTCTTC. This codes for CSVDGLAVYNEQFF.

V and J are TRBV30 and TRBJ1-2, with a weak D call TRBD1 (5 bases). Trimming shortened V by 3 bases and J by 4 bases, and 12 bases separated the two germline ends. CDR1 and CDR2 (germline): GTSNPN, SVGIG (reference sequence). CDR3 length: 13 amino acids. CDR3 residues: CAWRRGLGYGYTF. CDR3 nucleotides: TGTGCCTGGAGAAGGGGACTAGGCTATGGCTACACCTTC.

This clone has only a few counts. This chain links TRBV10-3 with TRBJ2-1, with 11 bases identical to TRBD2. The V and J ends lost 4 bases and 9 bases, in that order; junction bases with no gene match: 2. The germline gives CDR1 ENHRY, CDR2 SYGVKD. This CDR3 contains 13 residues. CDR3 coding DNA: TGTGCCATCAGTGGAACTAGCGGGAGTGAGCAGTTCTTC. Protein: CAISGTSGSEQFF.

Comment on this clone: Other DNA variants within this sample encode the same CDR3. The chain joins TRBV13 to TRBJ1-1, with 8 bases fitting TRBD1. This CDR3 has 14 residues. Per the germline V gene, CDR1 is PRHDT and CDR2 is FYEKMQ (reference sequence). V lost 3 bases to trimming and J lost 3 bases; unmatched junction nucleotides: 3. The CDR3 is CASSLLQGDTEAFF. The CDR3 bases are TGTGCCAGCAGCTTGTTACAGGGGGACACTGAAGCTTTCTTT.